This T cell receptor (beta chain) was captured by sequencing in a study of regulatory T cells in long-lasting Graves disease. The wider study: More than 5 years of antithyroid drugs with positive TSH receptor antibodies defined persistent Graves' disease. Study-level findings and limits: The study found TRBV28, TRBJ1-2 and TRBJ2-5 favored in persistent disease.

Sample time point: persistent/refractory GD, antithyroid drugs over 5 years with positive TRAb. Construction of the TCR library relied on RNA isolated from PBMCs. This clonotype appeared a few times. Its antigen is unknown. Germline V gene lookup returns CDR1 SQVTM and CDR2 ANQGSEA. Germline trimming cut 5 bases from V and 3 bases from J; bases unmatched to any gene: 3. The CDR3 covers 13 residues. Sequencing libraries for TCR beta were prepared with iRepertoire HTBI primers and Arm-PCR of CDR3 regions. In the authors' workflow: Samples jointly harbored 55 to 75 TRBV and some 13 TRBJ segments. From the multiplex PCR reads, TCRdb called clonotypes with MiXCR, one entry per CDR3 protein. These V and J calls are TCRdb output, not the study's own analysis. The repertoire consists of roughly 400,000 distinct CDR3 sequences, with over 20% occurring once and the leading ten covering 13% to 15%.

The material was peripheral blood mononuclear cells (PBMCs), obtained when the disease was refractory, from a patient treated with antithyroid drugs. The chain employs TRBV29-1 and TRBJ1-3, with 8 nucleotides matching TRBD1. The source is a female donor with Graves disease. The CDR3 sequence is CSVQGAVGNTIYF. CDR3 in DNA: TGCAGCGTTCAGGGGGCGGTTGGAAACACCATATATTTT.